This T cell receptor (beta chain) was identified during a study of T cell changes during pregnancy in multiple sclerosis. The germline gives CDR1 LGHNA, CDR2 YSLEER. This CDR3 is 15 amino acids long. After removal of 2 bases from V and 4 bases from J, the junction contained 7 bases not matched to a gene. Sequenced by immunoSEQ multiplex PCR; TCRdb stores in-frame clones only, minus some. This sample has under 55,000 clones, with approximately 92% found just once. The TCR originated in a female donor with multiple sclerosis, enrolled in a pregnancy study. The genes are TRBV4-3 and TRBJ1-2, with TRBD1 matching 7 bases. This material consisted of CD4+ T cells from peripheral blood mononuclear cells, taken in the third trimester of pregnancy. CDR3 amino acids: CASSQPGQLLYGYTF. For the CDR3, the DNA is TGCGCCAGCAGCCAACCGGGACAGCTTCTCTATGGCTACACCTTC.